The clone carrying this TCR beta chain turned up a few times. The antigen remains unidentified. Germline and genes here are mouse. The read finishes 1 residue shy of the CDR3 end, and the germline J gene is used to complete it. The data were taken from a study of tissue T cells after allogeneic stem cell transplantation. The table came from immunoSEQ multiplex PCR; TCRdb's copy has only in-frame clones and leaves some out. The table lists about 4,400 clones, around half of them singletons, with approximately 17% in the top ten. Overall study findings and caveats: Which tissue TCRs were alloreactive or antigen-specific was not determined. Some clones might be persisting host cells. Tissue-detected TCR repertoire was only partly captured by blood and spleen T cells.

The V gene lost 5 bases and the J gene lost 6 bases, with 8 bases spanning the gap. The germline V gene encodes CDR1 SGHSA and CDR2 FRNQAP. This CDR3 has 12 amino acids. Described time point: mouse harvest day 14 after allogeneic transplant. Tail vein injection delivered 10^7 T-cell-depleted bone marrow cells and 10^6 splenic CD5+ T cells. This TCR derives from a female BALB/c mouse given C57BL/6 T cells with graft-versus-host disease after an allogeneic hematopoietic cell transplant. This rearrangement joins TRBV16 to TRBJ1-3, with D possibly TRBD1 on 6 matching bases. Sequenced: lymph node tissue. This CDR3 is CASSNRVNTLYF. The part of the CDR3 DNA that was read is TGTGCAAGCAGCAACAGGGTAAATACGCTCTAT. Combining the CDR3 with reference TRBV16 and TRBJ1-3 gives the whole variable domain NAGVIQTPRHKVTGKGQEATLWCEPISGHSAVFWYRQTIVQGLEFLTYFRNQAPIDDSGMPKERFSAQMPNQSHSTLKIQSTQPQDSAVYLCASSNRVNTLYFGEGSRLIVV.